The present entry profiles one T cell receptor beta chain with its context. Only in-frame clones appear in the TCRdb table, and some are missing; sequencing was by immunoSEQ multiplex PCR. The sample consists of 23,000 or so clones, 58% of them appearing once. Treatment defined: treatment-naive control, cytoreductive nephrectomy. The data derive from a study of radiation and T cells in renal cell carcinoma. CDR3 size: 16 residues. V lost 1 base and J 6 bases, leaving 16 bases between the germline ends. CDR1 is SNHLY, CDR2 FYNNEI, per germline. The receptor comes from a man aged 40-49 years with renal cell carcinoma. The chain has TRBV2 and TRBJ2-4, with a tentative D call TRBD2 (6 bases). Sequences were derived from tumor tissue, sampled from a patient whose treatment was nephrectomy without radiotherapy. The CDR3 protein is CASSEGAGPRRNIQYF. CDR3 in DNA: TGTGCCAGCAGTGAAGGAGCGGGCCCTAGGAGAAACATTCAGTACTTC.